This T cell receptor (beta chain) came from a study of OX40 agonist ivuxolimab in advanced cancers. Assay used: immunoSEQ multiplex PCR; TCRdb lists only in-frame clones, some missing. The repertoire consists of about 62,000 clones, with roughly 90% occurring once and the leading ten covering roughly 0.56%. In germline, CDR1 is SGHRS, CDR2 YFSETQ. V was pared by 0 bases and J by 4 bases, with 7 bases of the junction left unmatched. The CDR3 has 16 amino acids. The TCR was taken from an adult with an advanced solid tumor such as melanoma, head and neck, liver or kidney cancer. The V and J genes are TRBV5-1 and TRBJ2-5; 9 bases line up with TRBD1. The material sequenced was CD4+ or CD8+ T cells sorted from blood, taken in a trial of the OX40 agonist ivuxolimab. CDR3 residues: CASSLVETGGRETQYF. CDR3 coding DNA: TGCGCCAGCAGCTTGGTAGAGACAGGGGGGCGAGAGACCCAGTACTTC.